The 30 T cell receptor beta chains listed next were all sequenced from one sample in a study of blood T cell repertoires in COVID-19. Data came from immunoSEQ multiplex PCR; TCRdb stores just in-frame clones and leaves some out. The sample consists of over 200,000 clones, less than 85% of them appearing once. The material sequenced was PBMCs or T cells enriched from blood (not recorded which). The receptors were sampled from a man in his sixties who had recovered from COVID-19.

The gene calls are TRBV5-1 and TRBJ1-1; 8 nucleotides line up with TRBD1. Germline assignment: CDR1 SGHRS and CDR2 YFSETQ. The V gene end was trimmed by 4 bases and the J gene end by 1 base; junction bases not matched to a gene: 6. The CDR3 sequence is 15 residues long. CDR3 residues: CASSSSGTGNTEAFF. The DNA for the CDR3 is TGCGCCAGCAGCAGCTCCGGGACAGGGAACACTGAAGCTTTCTTT. Based on the CDR3 plus reference TRBV5-1 and TRBJ1-1, the full variable domain is KAGVTQTPRYLIKTRGQQVTLSCSPISGHRSVSWYQQTPGQGLQFLFEYFSETQRNKGNFPGRFSGRQFSNSRSEMNVSTLELGDSALYLCASSSSGTGNTEAFFGQGTRLTVV.

This chain links TRBV5-1 with TRBJ2-1; TRBD2 aligns across 13 bases. CDR3 length: 16 amino acids. The V and J ends lost 0 bases and 8 bases, in that order; junction bases with no gene match: 5. Germline CDR1 and CDR2: SGHRS and YFSETQ. CDR3 coding DNA: TGCGCCAGCAGCTTGGCACTAGCGGGGGGGCAATATGAGCAGTTCTTC. Translating it yields CASSLALAGGQYEQFF.

The J gene is TRBJ1-2, the V gene TRBV18; D is possibly TRBD1 (5 bases). This CDR3 comprises 16 residues. Looked up from germline, CDR1 is KGHSH and CDR2 is LQKENI. V gave up 3 bases and J gave up 4 bases, with 18 bases separating them. In nucleotides, the CDR3 is TGTGCCAGCTCACCGGGGCAGGGTCAACGTCTCTATGGCTACACCTTC. Translation: CASSPGQGQRLYGYTF.

V usage is TRBV30 and J usage is TRBJ1-1, with a weak D call TRBD1 (5 bases). CDR3 length: 13 amino acids. From germline, CDR1 is GTSNPN and CDR2 SVGIG (reference sequence). Trimming took off 2 bases at V and 1 base at J, with 8 bases between the two ends. The CDR3 region has the DNA TGTGCCTGGAGTCCAGGACAGAACACTGAAGCTTTCTTT. Protein sequence: CAWSPGQNTEAFF.

The gene calls are TRBV5-5 and TRBJ1-4, with D possibly TRBD1 on 5 matching bases. Germline V gene data show CDR1 as SGHKS and CDR2 as YYEKEE (reference sequence). The CDR3 is 15 residues long. The ends were cut back, 1 base at V and 7 bases at J, with 14 bases in the middle. In nucleotides, the CDR3 is TGTGCCAGCAGCTTGTCCTTGTCAGGGTTTGAAAAACTGTTTTTT. Protein product: CASSLSLSGFEKLFF.

A few counts support this clone. J is TRBJ2-1 and V is TRBV23-1, with TRBD2 matching 7 bases. TRBV23-1 is treated as an ORF (open reading frame) with a function not yet certain. This CDR3 contains 15 residues. After removal of 4 bases from V and 2 bases from J, the junction contained 5 bases not matched to a gene. CDR3 in amino acids: CASSLGLPTYNEQFF. The CDR3 DNA reads as TGCGCCAGCAGTCTGGGACTACCCACCTACAATGAGCAGTTCTTC.

On this clone itself: Other DNA sequences in the sample encode the same CDR3. V is TRBV14 and J is TRBJ1-1, with D uncertain. Between the trimmed V and J ends, which lost 3 bases and 2 bases, there was a span of 7 bases. The CDR3 sequence is 13 residues long. CDR1 and CDR2 from the germline V gene are SGHDN and FVKESK. The CDR3 reads CASSQLLNTEAFF. The CDR3 DNA follows: TGTGCCAGCAGCCAGTTGTTAAACACTGAAGCTTTCTTT.

The chain employs TRBV6-2 or TRBV6-3 and TRBJ1-4; the match to TRBD1 covers 10 bases. The CDR3 has 15 residues. J was trimmed by 6 bases and V by 2 bases; bases with no gene match: 3. Germline loops: CDR1 MNHEY, CDR2 SVGEGT. CDR3 DNA: TGTGCCAGCAGTTACACCGGGACAGGGGATGAAAAACTGTTTTTT. This gives the protein CASSYTGTGDEKLFF.

The V call is TRBV7-2, the J call TRBJ2-2, with D possibly TRBD1 on 6 matching bases. The germline V gene has CDR1 SGHTA and CDR2 FQGNSA. The CDR3 has 15 residues. The V end was cut by 5 bases, the J end by 4 bases, with 14 bases between. CDR3 sequence reads: CASSPEARGTGELFF. Here the CDR3 DNA reads TGTGCCAGCAGCCCCGAAGCCAGGGGCACCGGGGAGCTGTTTTTT.

V and J are TRBV12-3 or TRBV12-4 and TRBJ1-5; D remains unclear. This CDR3 has 13 residues. Trimming removed 2 bases from V and 4 bases from J, with 6 bases in between. The CDR3, as DNA: TGTGCCAGCAGTTTAAGGAGGAATCAGCCCCAGCATTTT. Protein sequence: CASSLRRNQPQHF.

V and J are TRBV5-1 and TRBJ2-1; weak D call: TRBD2 (7 bases). This CDR3 spans 14 amino acids. Trimming removed 8 bases from V and 4 bases from J, with 16 bases in between. Germline CDR1 SGHRS, CDR2 YFSETQ. The CDR3 DNA reads as TGCGCCAGTTTCCGCGGGGGCCAATACAATGAGCAGTTCTTC. Its translation: CASFRGGQYNEQFF.

This clone has more than one count but fewer than ten. The chain employs TRBV11-3 and TRBJ1-2, with TRBD1 as a possible D gene (6 bases). CDR3 length: 13 amino acids. Germline V CDR1 and CDR2: SGHNT, YENEEA. The ends were cut back, 3 bases at V and 3 bases at J, with 8 bases in the middle. As DNA, the CDR3 is TGTGCCAGCAGCTTTAGACAGGACTATGGCTACACCTTC. Translation: CASSFRQDYGYTF.

Details on this clone: Other DNA sequences of this sample code for an identical CDR3. The rearrangement joins TRBV24-1 to TRBJ2-5, with a possible D match to TRBD1 (5 bases). Germline CDR1 and CDR2: KGHDR and SFDVKD. This CDR3 is built from 11 residues. V lost 5 bases and J lost 5, with 5 bases in between. CDR3 loop: CATSAGETQYF. The CDR3 DNA follows: TGTGCCACCAGTGCAGGGGAGACCCAGTACTTC.

This chain connects TRBV6-5 to TRBJ1-2; D may be TRBD1 (5 bases). The CDR3 extends over 12 amino acids. Germline V gives CDR1 MNHEY, CDR2 SVGAGI. V lost 8 bases and J 1 base, leaving 8 bases between the germline ends. The CDR3 protein is CASLDSNYGYTF. In nucleotides, the CDR3 is TGTGCCAGCCTAGACAGTAACTATGGCTACACCTTC.

The V gene is TRBV27, the J gene TRBJ2-5; TRBD2 matches 8 bases. The CDR3 length is 15 residues. V lost 4 bases, J lost 5 bases, and 9 bases stayed unmatched. Per germline, CDR1 MNHEY and CDR2 SMNVEV (reference sequence). The CDR3 loop reads CASSSRGAWRETQYF. The CDR3 coding sequence is TGTGCCAGCAGTTCGCGGGGGGCCTGGCGTGAGACCCAGTACTTC.

The V and J genes are TRBV7-9 and TRBJ2-3, with 12 bases lining up with TRBD2. With V trimmed by 2 bases and J by 5 bases, 5 bases remained unmatched. Germline loops: CDR1 SEHNR, CDR2 FQNEAQ (reference sequence). The length of the CDR3 is 16 residues. The CDR3 spells CASSLRLAGAGDTQYF. In nucleotides, the CDR3 is TGTGCCAGCAGCTTAAGACTAGCGGGGGCGGGAGATACGCAGTATTTT.

The J gene is TRBJ2-7, the V gene TRBV28, with D unresolved. Germline CDR1 and CDR2: MDHEN and SYDVKM. V shed 2 bases and J shed 7 bases, with 15 bases lying between them. This CDR3 has 14 amino acids. CDR3 in DNA: TGTGCCAGCAGTTTAAACCGCAAACTCGGGGAGCAGTACTTC. Protein sequence: CASSLNRKLGEQYF.

The CDR3 region is CASSPSISGQPPHEQFF. CDR3 nucleotide sequence: TGTGCCAGCAGCCCAAGTATTTCGGGACAGCCACCGCATGAGCAGTTCTTC. V usage is TRBV4-2 and J usage is TRBJ2-1; 7 bases map to TRBD1. Germline CDR1 reads LGHNA; CDR2 reads YNFKEQ. Trimming took 4 bases from V and 8 from J; bases not matched to a gene: 17. The CDR3 consists of 17 residues.

This clone was counted only a few times. In DNA, the CDR3 is TGTGCCTGGAGTGTACAGTTGGGCACTGAAGCTTTCTTT. It encodes CAWSVQLGTEAFF. The chain is built from TRBV30 and TRBJ1-1; D not certain. The CDR3 is 13 residues long. Trimming shortened V by 0 bases and J by 4 bases, and 9 bases separated the two germline ends. Germline V gene lookup returns CDR1 GTSNPN and CDR2 SVGIG (reference sequence).

This sequence joins TRBV4-3 and TRBJ2-3; D ambiguous. The CDR3 has 14 amino acids. CDR1 and CDR2 (germline): LGHNA, YSLEER. Trimming left V 0 bases short and J 4 bases short, with 8 bases between. In DNA, the CDR3 is TGCGCCAGCAGCCAAGAAGTGGGCGCAGATACGCAGTATTTT. This translates into CASSQEVGADTQYF.

V and J are TRBV10-2 and TRBJ1-4, with D unclear. The CDR3 is 14 residues long. V gave up 6 bases and J gave up 5 bases, with 13 bases separating them. Germline-derived CDR1 and CDR2 are WSHSY and SAAADI. Here the CDR3 DNA reads TGCGCCAGCAGGAGAGGGTGGGAAAATGAAAAACTGTTTTTT. It codes for CASRRGWENEKLFF.

The V call is TRBV7-8, the J call TRBJ1-5, with a tentative D call TRBD1 (5 bases). V lost 4 bases and J lost 7, with 14 bases in between. This CDR3 contains 14 residues. Germline V gene lookup returns CDR1 SGHVS and CDR2 FQNEAQ. The CDR3 sequence: CASSSQGSDQPQHF. In nucleotides, the CDR3 is TGTGCCAGCAGCTCTCAGGGTAGTGACCAGCCCCAGCATTTT.

V usage is TRBV7-9 and J usage is TRBJ1-4, with D possibly matching TRBD1 (5 bases). V shed 5 bases and J shed 7 bases, with 17 bases lying between them. This CDR3 has 15 amino acids. CDR1 is SEHNR, CDR2 FQNEAQ, per germline (reference sequence). CDR3 sequence: CASSKGLPGGEKLFF. The CDR3 DNA reads TGTGCCAGCAGCAAGGGACTCCCGGGGGGTGAAAAACTGTTTTTT.

This chain connects TRBV11-2 to TRBJ2-3, with TRBD2 identical over 12 bases. Per the germline V gene, CDR1 is SGHAT and CDR2 is FQNNGV. After removal of 6 bases from V and 6 bases from J, the junction contained 13 bases not matched to a gene. CDR3 length: 17 residues. CDR3 DNA: TGTGCCAGCAGGCGAGAGAGGACTAGCGGGGTTGCGGATACGCAGTATTTT. Protein sequence: CASRRERTSGVADTQYF.

The V gene is TRBV5-1, the J gene TRBJ1-4; D uncertain. The CDR3 is 13 amino acids. Trimming left V 0 bases short and J 7 bases short, with 7 bases between. Germline V gene data show CDR1 as SGHRS and CDR2 as YFSETQ. The CDR3 region has the DNA TGCGCCAGCAGCTTGGGTCCGTCTGAAAAACTGTTTTTT. Encoded protein: CASSLGPSEKLFF.

The chain links TRBV4-2 to TRBJ2-5; a possible D gene is TRBD1 (6 bases). Per the germline V gene, CDR1 is LGHNA and CDR2 is YNFKEQ. V was trimmed by 0 bases and J by 0 bases, leaving 11 bases between them. The CDR3 runs to 16 residues. In DNA form, the CDR3 reads TGTGCCAGCAGCCAAGATGCCGGGACAAACCAAGAGACCCAGTACTTC. Residues: CASSQDAGTNQETQYF.

Only a few counts were recorded for this clone. The chain links TRBV12-5 to TRBJ2-7; 9 positions agree with TRBD1. V dropped 5 bases and J dropped 8; count of bases not matched to a gene: 19. The CDR3 sequence is 17 residues long. The V gene's germline CDR1 is LGHNT and CDR2 FRNRAP. CDR3 sequence: CASGPPRGDRARVQQYF. The CDR3 nucleotides read TGTGCTAGTGGTCCTCCCCGGGGGGACAGGGCCAGGGTGCAGCAGTACTTC.

This chain uses TRBV6-5 with TRBJ1-6; possibly TRBD1 for D (5 bases). With 6 bases removed from V and 6 bases from J, the gap between germline ends came to 15 bases. This CDR3 has 15 residues. Germline-derived CDR1 and CDR2 are MNHEY and SVGAGI. CDR3 sequence (DNA): TGTGCCAGCAGCGGCCTCGGACATATTAATTCACCCCTCCACTTT. It codes for CASSGLGHINSPLHF.

The V call is TRBV15, the J call TRBJ2-5; 10 bases map to TRBD2. CDR1 LNHNV and CDR2 YYDKDF come from the germline V gene (reference sequence). With 6 bases clipped from V and 4 bases from J, the junction kept 2 bases outside the gene matches. The CDR3 extends over 13 amino acids. As DNA, the CDR3 is TGTGCCACCAGGCTAGCGGGGGTAGAGACCCAGTACTTC. Amino acid sequence: CATRLAGVETQYF.

The chain couples TRBV19 to TRBJ1-1; D is unclear. This CDR3 is 16 amino acids long. Germline V gene data show CDR1 as LNHDA and CDR2 as SQIVND (reference sequence). V gave up 4 bases and J gave up 6 bases, with 21 bases separating them. The CDR3 sequence: CASSTDGLLRTPEAFF. The DNA for the CDR3 is TGTGCCAGTAGTACTGACGGACTACTAAGAACGCCTGAAGCTTTCTTT.